The source of this TCR beta chain is a study of blood T cell repertoires in COVID-19 (dated by TCRdb to about 2020). In terms of the full investigation: Samples from collaborators originated in the United States, Italy and Spain and spanned both the acute and convalescent phases of COVID-19. The samples were drawn from the first 160 participants of the ongoing ImmuneRACE study and from 1,254 subjects provided by 6 global collaborators. Where HLA class I and class II types were available, the types were taken from metadata supplied by the sample provider, not from assay-based typing. The prospective study material was composed of cDNA or gDNA derived from T cells, B-cell-depleted T cells, or PBMCs. The dataset comprised deeply sampled blood TCRbeta repertoires from subjects exposed to, actively infected with, or recovered from COVID-19. A freely available public database, intended as a resource for researchers studying the immune response to SARS-CoV-2, is where the repertoires were released. Nearly every sample came with metadata listing a de-identified subject ID, COVID-19 status, age in years and sex. Summary of the overall study and its limitations: Clinical and demographic metadata were provided uncurated, with the amount varying by source and participant.

The CDR3, from cysteine to phenylalanine, totals 15 residues. Here the CDR3 DNA is all that survives: 45 bases in frame from base 1. The CDR1 and CDR2 encoded by the germline V gene are SGHAT and FQNNGV. V is pruned by 4 bases and J by 8 bases, leaving 12 bases of the junction without a gene match. TCRbeta CDR3 regions were amplified from genomic DNA using the immunoSEQ Assay, a bias-controlled multiplex PCR. On the study's bioinformatics: The number of nucleated cells in each sample was estimated by amplification of reference gene primers within the assay. To quantify the absolute abundance of each unique TCRbeta CDR3 rearrangement, sequence reads were collapsed and filtered. For each sample, productive Simpson clonality was calculated by taking the square root of Simpson's diversity index across productive rearrangements. TCRdb's version of the immuneACCESS table is confined to in-frame rearrangements and falls short of the full clone set. An unresolved V gene accounts for under half of the shortfall where checked; the remainder is of unknown origin. V and J calls plus clone size are reproduced from that table; the DNA served to infer D and trimming. This sample comprises approximately 300,000 clones, approximately 90% of them detected only once. The ten biggest clones cover 2% to 2.5% of the sample.

A second Seattle source provided samples from volunteer blood donors who had recovered from COVID-19. The collaborating institutions used their own protocols to collect whole blood in K2EDTA tubes. For TCRbeta analysis, collaborators shipped samples in one of three forms: frozen whole blood, isolated PBMCs, or DNA extracted from either of those sample types. As to this clone: Its antigen remains unidentified. Base qualities were left out, and no much larger clone turns up one base away.

The receptor comes from a woman aged 45-65 years who had recovered from COVID-19. Sequencing was carried out using peripheral blood. The chain is made from TRBV11-2 and TRBJ1-1; 8 junctional bases match TRBD1. CDR3 protein: CASSWGQDRPSEAFF. The DNA is as follows: TGTGCCAGCAGCTGGGGACAGGATCGACCCTCCGAAGCTTTCTTT.